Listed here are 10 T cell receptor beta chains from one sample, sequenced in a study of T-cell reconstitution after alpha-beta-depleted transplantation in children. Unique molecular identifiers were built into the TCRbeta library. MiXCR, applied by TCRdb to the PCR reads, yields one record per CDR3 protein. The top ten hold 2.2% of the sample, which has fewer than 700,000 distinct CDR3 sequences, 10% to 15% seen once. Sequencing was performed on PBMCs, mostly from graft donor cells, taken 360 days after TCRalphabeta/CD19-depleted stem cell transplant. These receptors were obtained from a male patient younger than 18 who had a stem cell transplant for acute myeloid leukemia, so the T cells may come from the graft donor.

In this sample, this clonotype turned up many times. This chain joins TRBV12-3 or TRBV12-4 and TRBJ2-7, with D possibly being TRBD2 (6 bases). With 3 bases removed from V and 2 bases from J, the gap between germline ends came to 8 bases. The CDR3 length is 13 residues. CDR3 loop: CASSLREAYEQYF. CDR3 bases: TGTGCCAGCAGTTTGAGGGAGGCCTACGAGCAGTACTTC.

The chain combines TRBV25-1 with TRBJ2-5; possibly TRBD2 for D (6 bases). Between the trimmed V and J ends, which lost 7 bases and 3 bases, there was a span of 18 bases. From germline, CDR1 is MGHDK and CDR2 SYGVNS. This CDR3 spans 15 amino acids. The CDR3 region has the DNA TGTGCCAGCACCGGAGGGCTTTACGAAAAAGAGACCCAGTACTTC. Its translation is CASTGGLYEKETQYF.

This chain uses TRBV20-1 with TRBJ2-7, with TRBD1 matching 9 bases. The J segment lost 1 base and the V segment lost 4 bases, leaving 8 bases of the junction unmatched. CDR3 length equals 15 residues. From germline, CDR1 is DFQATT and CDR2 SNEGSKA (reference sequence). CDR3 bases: TGCAGTGCTACTGTAGGACAGGGGCGTTCCTACGAGCAGTACTTC. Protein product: CSATVGQGRSYEQYF.

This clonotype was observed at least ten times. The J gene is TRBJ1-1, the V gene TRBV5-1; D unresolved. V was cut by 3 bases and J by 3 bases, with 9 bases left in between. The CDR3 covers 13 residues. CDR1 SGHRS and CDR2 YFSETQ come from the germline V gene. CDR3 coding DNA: TGCGCCAGCAGCTACTTAGGTGACACTGAAGCTTTCTTT. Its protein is CASSYLGDTEAFF.

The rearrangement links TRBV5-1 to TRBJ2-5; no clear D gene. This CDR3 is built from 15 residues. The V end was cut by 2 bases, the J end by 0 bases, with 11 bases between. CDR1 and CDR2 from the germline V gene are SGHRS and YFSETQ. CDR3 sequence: CASSFRTVYQETQYF. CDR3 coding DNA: TGCGCCAGCAGCTTCCGGACCGTGTACCAAGAGACCCAGTACTTC. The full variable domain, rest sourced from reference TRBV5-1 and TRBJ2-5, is KAGVTQTPRYLIKTRGQQVTLSCSPISGHRSVSWYQQTPGQGLQFLFEYFSETQRNKGNFPGRFSGRQFSNSRSEMNVSTLELGDSALYLCASSFRTVYQETQYFGPGTRLLVL.

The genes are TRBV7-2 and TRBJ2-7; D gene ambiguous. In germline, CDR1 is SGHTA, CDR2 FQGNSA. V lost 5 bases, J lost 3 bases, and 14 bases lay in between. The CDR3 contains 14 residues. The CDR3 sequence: CASSAVVGVYEQYF. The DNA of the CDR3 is TGTGCCAGCAGCGCAGTCGTCGGAGTCTACGAGCAGTACTTC. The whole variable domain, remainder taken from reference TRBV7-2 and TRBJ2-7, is GAGVSQSPSNKVTEKGKDVELRCDPISGHTALYWYRQSLGQGLEFLIYFQGNSAPDKSGLPSDRFSAERTGGSVSTLTIQRTQQEDSAVYLCASSAVVGVYEQYFGPGTRLTVT.

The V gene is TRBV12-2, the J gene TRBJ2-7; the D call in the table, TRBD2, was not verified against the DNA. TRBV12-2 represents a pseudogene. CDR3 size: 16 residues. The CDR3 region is CASRLAYSSGSYEQYF. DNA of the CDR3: TGTGCAAGTCGCTTAGCATACTCTAGCGGTTCCTACGAGCAGTACTTC.

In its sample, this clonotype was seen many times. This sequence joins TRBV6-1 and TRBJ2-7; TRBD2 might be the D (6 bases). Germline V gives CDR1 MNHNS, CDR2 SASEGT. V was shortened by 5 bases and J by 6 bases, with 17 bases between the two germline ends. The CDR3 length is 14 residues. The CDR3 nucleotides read TGTGCCAGCAGTCTGCATAGCGGACCTTTCGAGCAGTACTTC. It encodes CASSLHSGPFEQYF.

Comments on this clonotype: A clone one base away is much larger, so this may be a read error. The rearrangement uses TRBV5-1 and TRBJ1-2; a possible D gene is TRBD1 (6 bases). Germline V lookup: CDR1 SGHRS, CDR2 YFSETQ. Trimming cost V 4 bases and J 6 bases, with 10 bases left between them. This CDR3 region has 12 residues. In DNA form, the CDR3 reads TGCGCCAGCAGCAAACAGGGTAATGGCTACACCTTC. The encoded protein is CASSKQGNGYTF.

CDR3: CASSEGPVDHNEQFF. Written as DNA, the CDR3 is TGTGCCAGCAGCGAGGGTCCCGTGGACCACAATGAGCAGTTCTTC. This chain connects TRBV2 to TRBJ2-1; D is perhaps TRBD2 (5 bases). Between the trimmed V and J ends, which lost 6 bases and 5 bases, there was a span of 17 bases. Germline loops: CDR1 SNHLY, CDR2 FYNNEI. The CDR3 is 15 residues long.